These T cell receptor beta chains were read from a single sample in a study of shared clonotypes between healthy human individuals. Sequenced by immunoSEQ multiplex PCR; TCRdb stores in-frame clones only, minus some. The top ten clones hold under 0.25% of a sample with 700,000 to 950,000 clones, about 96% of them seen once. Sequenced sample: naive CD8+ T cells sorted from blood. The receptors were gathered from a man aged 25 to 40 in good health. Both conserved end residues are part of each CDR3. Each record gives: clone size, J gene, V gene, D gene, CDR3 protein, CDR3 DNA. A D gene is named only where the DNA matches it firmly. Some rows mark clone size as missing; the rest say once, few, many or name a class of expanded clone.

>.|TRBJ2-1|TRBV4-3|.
CASSQEESWLNEQFF
TGCGCCAGCAGCCAAGAGGAAAGTTGGCTGAATGAGCAGTTCTTC
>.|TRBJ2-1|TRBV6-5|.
CASSLGGSYNEQFF
TGTGCCAGCAGCCTAGGGGGGTCCTACAATGAGCAGTTCTTC
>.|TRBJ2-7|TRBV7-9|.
CATYQGPTYEQYF
TGTGCCACCTACCAGGGACCCACCTACGAGCAGTACTTC
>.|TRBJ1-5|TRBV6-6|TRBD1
CASSPIRQGRNQPQHF
TGTGCCAGCAGTCCTATTCGACAGGGTCGAAATCAGCCCCAGCATTTT
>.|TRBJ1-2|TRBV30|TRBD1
CAWRTGTGGANYGYTF
TGTGCCTGGAGAACCGGGACAGGGGGAGCTAACTATGGCTACACCTTC
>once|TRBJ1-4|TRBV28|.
CASSFTKTNEKLFF
TGTGCCAGCAGTTTCACCAAGACTAATGAAAAACTGTTTTTT
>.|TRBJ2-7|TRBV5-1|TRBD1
CASSSIRDSSSYEQYF
TGCGCCAGCAGCTCGATTCGGGACAGTAGCTCCTACGAGCAGTACTTC
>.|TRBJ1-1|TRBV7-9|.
CASSFEYTEAFF
TGTGCCAGCAGCTTTGAGTACACTGAAGCTTTCTTT
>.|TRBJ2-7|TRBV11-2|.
CASSGQYEQYF
TGTGCCAGCTCGGGGCAATACGAGCAGTACTTC
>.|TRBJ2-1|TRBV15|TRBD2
CATSGLGLAGEPYNEQFF
TGTGCCACCAGCGGCTTGGGACTAGCGGGAGAGCCCTACAATGAGCAGTTCTTC